Here is one T cell receptor beta chain with its context. The sample comes from a study of blood T cell repertoires in COVID-19. For the study at large: COVID-19 samples from acute and convalescent phases originated in the United States, Italy and Spain. The cDNA or gDNA used as material had been derived from T cells, B-cell-depleted T cells, or PBMCs.

In the original workflow: Reference gene primer amplification yielded estimated nucleated cell counts. The table came from immunoSEQ multiplex PCR; TCRdb's copy has only in-frame clones and leaves some out. The V and J calls and the clone size are those of that table, but D and trimming were determined from the DNA. The data hold around 290,000 clones, with around 89% observed a single time. Germline-derived CDR1 and CDR2 are MNHEY and SVGAGI. The CDR3 covers 14 residues. With 1 base removed from V and 0 bases from J, the gap between germline ends came to 4 bases. Sequenced input: peripheral blood. The rearrangement uses TRBV6-5 and TRBJ2-1; D is ambiguous. This clonotype was obtained from a man between 35 and 55 years old with acute or convalescent COVID-19. The CDR3 DNA reads as TGTGCCAGCAGTTACTTCGGCTCCTACAATGAGCAGTTCTTC. Encoded protein: CASSYFGSYNEQFF.